These T cell receptor beta chains were read from a single sample in a study of blood T cell repertoires in COVID-19. Produced via immunoSEQ multiplex PCR; TCRdb's table is partial and in-frame only. The table has 150,000 to 180,000 clones, roughly 83% seen once. The source material was peripheral blood. The receptor set was obtained from a woman aged 55-69 years with COVID-19, enrolled during active disease. CDR3s include the opening cysteine and the closing phenylalanine or tryptophan. A D gene is named only where the DNA matches it firmly. For some rows the clone size is stated as once, few or many, or as a class when expanded; others skip it.

j_gene | abundance | v_gene | d_gene | CDR3nt | CDR3aa
TRBJ1-5 | - | TRBV28 | TRBD1 | TGTGCCAGCACCAACAGGGGGCGAGGGTGGCAGCCCCAGCATTTT | CASTNRGRGWQPQHF
TRBJ1-2 | - | TRBV11-2 | TRBD1 | TGTGCCAGCAACCTTTGGGGTACAGGGGGTGGCTACACCTTC | CASNLWGTGGGYTF
TRBJ2-5 | - | TRBV7-9 | TRBD1 | TGTGCCAGCAGCTCAGGACAGGTGCTGTACCAAGAGACCCAGTACTTC | CASSSGQVLYQETQYF
TRBJ1-2 | - | TRBV18 | TRBD1 | TGTGCCAGCTCTCTAGACAGGGACTATGGCTACACCTTC | CASSLDRDYGYTF
TRBJ2-5 | - | TRBV18 | - | TGTGCCAGCTCAGTCAACAGGGTGGGAAAAGAGACCCAGTACTTC | CASSVNRVGKETQYF
TRBJ1-1 | many | TRBV29-1 | - | TGCAGCGTTGAGGAGGGAAGAACTGAAGCTTTCTTT | CSVEEGRTEAFF
TRBJ1-1 | - | TRBV6-1 | TRBD1 | TGTGCCAGCAGTGAATCAGGGACAGGGGGACCTGAAGCTTTCTTT | CASSESGTGGPEAFF
TRBJ1-1 | - | TRBV19 | - | TGTGCCAGTAGTATAGCCTTTGTCGGCGGGAACACTGAAGCTTTCTTT | CASSIAFVGGNTEAFF
TRBJ1-4 | - | TRBV27 | TRBD1 | TGTGCCAGCAGTTTAGGAGGGACAGGGTGGGAAAAACTGTTTTTT | CASSLGGTGWEKLFF
TRBJ1-2 | - | TRBV5-1 | TRBD1 | TGCGCCAGCAGCTGGGGGGACAGGGCTAAAGGCTACACCTTC | CASSWGDRAKGYTF
TRBJ1-2 | once | TRBV7-8 | TRBD1 | TGTGCCAGCAGCTTACAGGGGGATAACTATGGCTACACCTTC | CASSLQGDNYGYTF
TRBJ1-4 | - | TRBV21-1 | - | TGTGCCAGCAGCCTACAGGGATTCAGTAATGAAAAACTGTTTTTT | CASSLQGFSNEKLFF
TRBJ2-3 | - | TRBV4-1 | - | TGCGCCAGCAGCCAACCGGGGTTCGGCACAGATACGCAGTATTTT | CASSQPGFGTDTQYF
TRBJ2-2 | few | TRBV19 | - | TGTGCCAGTAGTAGGGGGCAGGGATGGGGCACCGGGGAGCTGTTTTTT | CASSRGQGWGTGELFF
TRBJ2-3 | - | TRBV6-1 | - | TGTGCCAGCAGTGATTACGGGGTTAGCACAGATACGCAGTATTTT | CASSDYGVSTDTQYF
TRBJ1-1 | once | TRBV11-3 | - | TGTGCCAGCAGCTTAACAGGACCAATGAACACTGAAGCTTTCTTT | CASSLTGPMNTEAFF
TRBJ1-1 | - | TRBV19 | - | TGTGCCAGTAGTATCGGTTACGCGAACACTGAAGCTTTCTTT | CASSIGYANTEAFF
TRBJ1-2 | - | TRBV11-2 | - | TGTGCCAGCAGCGCTAGTACAGGGAACTATGGCTACACCTTC | CASSASTGNYGYTF
TRBJ1-2 | - | TRBV27 | - | TGTGCCAGCAACTCGATACACGGGACTACTAGCTACACCTTC | CASNSIHGTTSYTF
TRBJ2-7 | once | TRBV4-1 | TRBD2 | TGCGCCAGCAGCCAGTGGGACTACTCCTACGAGCAGTACTTC | CASSQWDYSYEQYF
TRBJ1-5 | - | TRBV7-9 | - | TGTGCCAGCAGCTTAGAGGGGCAGCCCCAGCATTTT | CASSLEGQPQHF
TRBJ2-3 | - | TRBV5-1 | - | TGCGCCAGCAGCTTGGGCAGGCTCAGGGTCACAGATACGCAGTATTTT | CASSLGRLRVTDTQYF
TRBJ1-1 | - | TRBV14 | - | TGTGCCAGCAGCCGGCCGGGGGAGAGAGCTGAAGCTTTCTTT | CASSRPGERAEAFF
TRBJ2-3 | - | TRBV27 | TRBD2 | TGTGCCAGCAGTCACCAACCCAGACTAGCGGGATTATCGGATACGCAGTATTTT | CASSHQPRLAGLSDTQYF
TRBJ1-2 | - | TRBV7-8 | - | TGTGCCAGCAGCCCCTTCGGGTCTGGCTACACCTTC | CASSPFGSGYTF
TRBJ1-6 | - | TRBV14 | - | TGTGCCAGCAGCCGGGGGGATTCACCCCTCCACTTT | CASSRGDSPLHF
TRBJ1-1 | - | TRBV5-8 | TRBD1 | TGTGCCAGCAGCCTGAACCTAGGGGGCGAAGCTTTCTTT | CASSLNLGGEAFF
TRBJ2-2 | - | TRBV9 | TRBD2 | TGTGCCAGCAGCCGGGGGAGGGCTCTGTTTTTT | CASSRGRALFF
TRBJ1-5 | - | TRBV18 | - | TGTGCCAGCTCACCACAAGGACAGATAAATCAGCCCCAGCATTTT | CASSPQGQINQPQHF